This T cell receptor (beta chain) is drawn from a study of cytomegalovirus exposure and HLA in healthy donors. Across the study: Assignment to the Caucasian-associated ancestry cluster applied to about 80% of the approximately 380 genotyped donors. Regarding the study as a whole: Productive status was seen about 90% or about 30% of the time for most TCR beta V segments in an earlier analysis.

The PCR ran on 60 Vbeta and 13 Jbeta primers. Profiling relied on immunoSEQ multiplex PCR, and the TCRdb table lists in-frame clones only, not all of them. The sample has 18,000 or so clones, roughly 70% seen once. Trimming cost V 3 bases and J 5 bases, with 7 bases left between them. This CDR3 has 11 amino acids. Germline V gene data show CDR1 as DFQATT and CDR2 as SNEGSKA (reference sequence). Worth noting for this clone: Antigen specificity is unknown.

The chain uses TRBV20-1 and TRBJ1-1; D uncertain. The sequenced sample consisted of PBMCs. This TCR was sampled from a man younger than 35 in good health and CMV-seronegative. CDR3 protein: CSASGLTEAFF. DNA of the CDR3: TGCAGTGCTAGCGGGTTAACTGAAGCTTTCTTT.